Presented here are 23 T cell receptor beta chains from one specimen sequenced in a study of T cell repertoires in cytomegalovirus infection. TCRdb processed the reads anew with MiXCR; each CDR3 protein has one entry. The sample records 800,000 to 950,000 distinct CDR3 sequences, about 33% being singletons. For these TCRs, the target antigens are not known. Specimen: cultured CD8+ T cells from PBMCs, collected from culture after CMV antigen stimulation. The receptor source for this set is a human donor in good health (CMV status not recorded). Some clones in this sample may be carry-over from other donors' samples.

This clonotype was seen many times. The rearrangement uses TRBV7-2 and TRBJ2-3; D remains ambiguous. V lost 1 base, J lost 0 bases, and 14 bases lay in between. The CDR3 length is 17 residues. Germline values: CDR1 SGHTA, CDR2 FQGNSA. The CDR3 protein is CASSLESSGTSTDTQYF. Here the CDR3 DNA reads TGTGCCAGCAGCTTAGAATCTTCGGGCACCAGCACAGATACGCAGTATTTT.

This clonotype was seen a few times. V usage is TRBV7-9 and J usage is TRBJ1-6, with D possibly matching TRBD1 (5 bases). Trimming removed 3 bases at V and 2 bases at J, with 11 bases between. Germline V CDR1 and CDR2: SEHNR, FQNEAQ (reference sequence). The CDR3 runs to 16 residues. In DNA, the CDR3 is TGTGCCAGCAGCTTGTACAGGCCCCCCTATAATTCACCCCTCCACTTT. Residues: CASSLYRPPYNSPLHF.

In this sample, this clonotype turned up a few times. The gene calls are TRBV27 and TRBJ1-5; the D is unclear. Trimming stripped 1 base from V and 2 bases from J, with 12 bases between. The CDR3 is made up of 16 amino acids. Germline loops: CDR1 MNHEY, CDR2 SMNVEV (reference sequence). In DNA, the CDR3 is TGTGCCAGCAGTTTATACCAGGCCGGGGGCAATCAGCCCCAGCATTTT. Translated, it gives CASSLYQAGGNQPQHF.

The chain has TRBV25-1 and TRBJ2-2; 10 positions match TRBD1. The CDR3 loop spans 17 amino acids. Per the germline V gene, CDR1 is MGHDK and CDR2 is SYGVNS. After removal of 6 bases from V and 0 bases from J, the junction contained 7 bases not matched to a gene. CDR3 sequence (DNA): TGTGCCAGCAGCCGGGACAGGGGCTATCCGAACACCGGGGAGCTGTTTTTT. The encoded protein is CASSRDRGYPNTGELFF.

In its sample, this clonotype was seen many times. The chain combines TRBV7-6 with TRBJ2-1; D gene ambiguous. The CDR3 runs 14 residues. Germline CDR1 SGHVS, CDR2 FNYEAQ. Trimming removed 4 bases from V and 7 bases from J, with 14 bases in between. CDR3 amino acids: CASSSLIVGNEQFF. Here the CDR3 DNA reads TGTGCCAGCAGCTCACTTATCGTGGGGAATGAGCAGTTCTTC.

The CDR3 bases are TGTGCCAGCAGCTTAAGGCCAAGGGGCACAGATACGCAGTATTTT. Encoded protein: CASSLRPRGTDTQYF. The chain recombines TRBV11-2 with TRBJ2-3; D gene ambiguous. CDR1 and CDR2 (germline): SGHAT, FQNNGV. The V end lost 2 bases, the J end lost 1 base, and 10 bases lay between the germline ends. This CDR3 region has 15 residues. The entire variable domain, with the rest obtained from reference TRBV11-2 and TRBJ2-3, is as follows: EAGVAQSPRYKIIEKRQSVAFWCNPISGHATLYWYQQILGQGPKLLIQFQNNGVVDDSQLPKDRFSAERLKGVDSTLKIQPAKLEDSAVYLCASSLRPRGTDTQYFGPGTRLTVL.

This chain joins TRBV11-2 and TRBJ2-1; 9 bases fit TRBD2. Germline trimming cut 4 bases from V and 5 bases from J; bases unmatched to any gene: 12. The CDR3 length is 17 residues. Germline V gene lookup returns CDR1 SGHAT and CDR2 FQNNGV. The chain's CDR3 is CASSSYLLAGAHNEQFF. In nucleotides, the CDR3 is TGTGCCAGCAGCTCCTATCTTTTAGCGGGGGCACACAATGAGCAGTTCTTC.

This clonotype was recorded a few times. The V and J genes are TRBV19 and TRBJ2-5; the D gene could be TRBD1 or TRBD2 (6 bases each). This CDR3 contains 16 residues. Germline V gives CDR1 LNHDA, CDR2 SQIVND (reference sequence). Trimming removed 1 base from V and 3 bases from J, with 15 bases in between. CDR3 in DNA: TGTGCCAGTAGTATAGGAGGTCGGGGGCCTGAAGAGACCCAGTACTTC. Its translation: CASSIGGRGPEETQYF.

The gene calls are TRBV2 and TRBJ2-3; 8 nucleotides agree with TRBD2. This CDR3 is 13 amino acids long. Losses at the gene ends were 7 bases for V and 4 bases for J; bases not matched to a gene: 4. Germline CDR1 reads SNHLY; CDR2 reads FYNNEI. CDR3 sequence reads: CASNGGDADTQYF. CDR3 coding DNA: TGTGCCAGCAACGGGGGGGACGCAGATACGCAGTATTTT.

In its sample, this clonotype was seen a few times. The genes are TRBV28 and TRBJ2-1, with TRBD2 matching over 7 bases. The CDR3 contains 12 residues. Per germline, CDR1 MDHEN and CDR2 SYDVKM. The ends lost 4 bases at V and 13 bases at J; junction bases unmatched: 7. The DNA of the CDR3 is TGTGCCAGCAGTTCGGGACTATATCGTCAGTTCTTC. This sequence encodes CASSSGLYRQFF.

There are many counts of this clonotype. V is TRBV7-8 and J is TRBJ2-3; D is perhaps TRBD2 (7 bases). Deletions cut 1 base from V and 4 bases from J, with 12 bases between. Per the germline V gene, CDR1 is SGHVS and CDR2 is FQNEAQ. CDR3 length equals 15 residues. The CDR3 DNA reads TGTGCCAGCAGCTTAGTCCCGGGGGGCGCAGATACGCAGTATTTT. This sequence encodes CASSLVPGGADTQYF. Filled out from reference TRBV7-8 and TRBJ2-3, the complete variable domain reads GAGVSQSPRYKVAKRGQDVALRCDPISGHVSLFWYQQALGQGPEFLTYFQNEAQLDKSGLPSDRFFAERPEGSVSTLKIQRTQQEDSAVYLCASSLVPGGADTQYFGPGTRLTVL.

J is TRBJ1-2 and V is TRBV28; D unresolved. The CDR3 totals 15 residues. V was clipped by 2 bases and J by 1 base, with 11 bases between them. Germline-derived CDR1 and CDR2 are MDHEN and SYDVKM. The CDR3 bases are TGTGCCAGCAGTTTAGAGGGTCAGTTTAACTATGGCTACACCTTC. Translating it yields CASSLEGQFNYGYTF.

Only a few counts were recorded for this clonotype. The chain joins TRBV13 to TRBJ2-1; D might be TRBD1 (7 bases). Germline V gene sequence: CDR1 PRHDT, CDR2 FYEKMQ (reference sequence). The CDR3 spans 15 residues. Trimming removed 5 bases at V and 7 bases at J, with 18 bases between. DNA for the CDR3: TGTGCCAGCAGCCCGGGAGTGACAGGGTGGAATGAGCAGTTCTTC. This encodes CASSPGVTGWNEQFF. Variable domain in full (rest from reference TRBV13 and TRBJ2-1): AAGVIQSPRHLIKEKRETATLKCYPIPRHDTVYWYQQGPGQDPQFLISFYEKMQSDKGSIPDRFSAQQFSDYHSELNMSSLELGDSALYFCASSPGVTGWNEQFFGPGTRLTVL.

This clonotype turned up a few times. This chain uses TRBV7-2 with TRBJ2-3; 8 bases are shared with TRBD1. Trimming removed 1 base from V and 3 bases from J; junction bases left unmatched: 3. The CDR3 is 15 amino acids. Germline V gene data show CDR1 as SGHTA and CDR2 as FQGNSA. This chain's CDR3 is CASSLDRGITDTQYF. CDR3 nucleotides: TGTGCCAGCAGCTTAGACAGGGGGATAACAGATACGCAGTATTTT.

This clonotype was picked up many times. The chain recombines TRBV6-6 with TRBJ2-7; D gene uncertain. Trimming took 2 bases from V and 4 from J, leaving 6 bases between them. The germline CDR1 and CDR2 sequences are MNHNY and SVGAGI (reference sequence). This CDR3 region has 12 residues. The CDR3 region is CASSYGMYEQYV. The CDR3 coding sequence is TGTGCCAGCAGTTACGGCATGTACGAGCAGTACGTC.

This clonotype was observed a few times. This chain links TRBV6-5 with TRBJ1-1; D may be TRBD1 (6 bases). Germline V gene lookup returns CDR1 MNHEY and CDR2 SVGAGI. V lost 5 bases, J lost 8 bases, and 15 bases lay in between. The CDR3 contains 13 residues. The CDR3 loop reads CASSPPSTGEAFF. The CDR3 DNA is TGTGCCAGCAGTCCGCCGTCGACAGGAGAAGCTTTCTTT.

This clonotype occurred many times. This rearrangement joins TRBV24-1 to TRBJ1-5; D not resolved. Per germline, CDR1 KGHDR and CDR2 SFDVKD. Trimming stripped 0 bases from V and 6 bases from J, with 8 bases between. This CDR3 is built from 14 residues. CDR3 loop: CATSDLQGRQPQHF. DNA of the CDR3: TGTGCCACCAGTGATTTGCAAGGTCGTCAGCCCCAGCATTTT.

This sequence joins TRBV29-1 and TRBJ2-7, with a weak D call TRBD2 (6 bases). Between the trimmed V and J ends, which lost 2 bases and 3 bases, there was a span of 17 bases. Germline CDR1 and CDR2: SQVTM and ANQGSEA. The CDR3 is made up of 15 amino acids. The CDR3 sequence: CSVETPREGLYEQYF. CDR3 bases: TGCAGCGTTGAAACGCCGCGGGAAGGGCTCTACGAGCAGTACTTC.

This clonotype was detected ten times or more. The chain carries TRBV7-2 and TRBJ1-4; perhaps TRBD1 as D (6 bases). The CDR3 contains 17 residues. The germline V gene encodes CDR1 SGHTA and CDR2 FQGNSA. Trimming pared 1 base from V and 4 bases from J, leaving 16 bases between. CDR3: CASSLEGDGAYNEKLFF. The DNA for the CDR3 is TGTGCCAGCAGCTTAGAGGGGGACGGCGCCTATAATGAAAAACTGTTTTTT.

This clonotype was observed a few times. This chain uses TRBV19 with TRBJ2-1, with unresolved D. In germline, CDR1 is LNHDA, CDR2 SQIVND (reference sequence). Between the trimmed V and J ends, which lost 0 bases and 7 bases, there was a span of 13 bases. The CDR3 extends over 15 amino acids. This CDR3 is CASSIDRRARNEQFF. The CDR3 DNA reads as TGTGCCAGTAGTATAGATAGAAGGGCCCGGAATGAGCAGTTCTTC.

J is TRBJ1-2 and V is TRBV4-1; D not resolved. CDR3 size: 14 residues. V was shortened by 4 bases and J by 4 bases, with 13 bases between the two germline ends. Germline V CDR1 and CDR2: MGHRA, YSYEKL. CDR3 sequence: CASSPASGLYGYTF. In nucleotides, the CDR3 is TGCGCCAGCAGCCCGGCTTCGGGTCTCTATGGCTACACCTTC.

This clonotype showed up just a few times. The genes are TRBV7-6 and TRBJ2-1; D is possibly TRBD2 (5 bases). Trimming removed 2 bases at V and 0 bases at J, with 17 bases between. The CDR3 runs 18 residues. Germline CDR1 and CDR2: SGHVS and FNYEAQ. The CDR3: CASSLPIGLPTSYNEQFF. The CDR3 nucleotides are TGTGCCAGCAGCTTACCAATCGGACTCCCGACCTCCTACAATGAGCAGTTCTTC.

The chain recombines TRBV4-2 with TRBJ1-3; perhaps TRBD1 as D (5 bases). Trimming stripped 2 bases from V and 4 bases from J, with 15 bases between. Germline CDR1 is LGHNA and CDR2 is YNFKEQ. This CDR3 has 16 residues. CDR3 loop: CASSQMWGESGNTIYF. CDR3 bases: TGTGCCAGCAGCCAAATGTGGGGCGAGTCGGGAAACACCATATATTTT.